Below, one T cell receptor beta chain is given with its context. The antigen it recognizes is unknown. Qualities for individual bases were not recorded, and no much larger clone is one base off. This sample is part of a study of T cell responses to AZD1222 COVID-19 vaccine listed by TCRdb under 2021. Looking at the study overall: A total of 230 to 250 trial participants underwent TCR sequencing, of whom 200 to 220 received two doses of AZD1222 and roughly 25 received two doses of the MenACWY control vaccine. Trial participants were enrolled into age subgroups of 18-55, 56-69 and 70-plus years, which contained about 150, 28 and 57 TCR-sequenced participants, respectively. What the authors observed across the whole study: Most participants were white British and females outnumbered males, and the authors suggested that clonal diversity may have been underestimated. Vaccine-associated CD4 TCRs spanned the whole spike protein, with dominant responses in regions 160-218 and 743-854. No day 14 peak-response samples were available, so repertoires were characterized only after the peak T cell response. Spike-specific TCR breadth and depth rose significantly after two AZD1222 doses compared with day 0 and with MenACWY recipients. The 56-69-year group was small, and its depth increase did not reach significance, likely because of low power. Reportedly, almost half of the unique spike-specific TCRs recognized epitopes lying outside the regions that are mutated in the B.1.351 and B.1.1.7 variants. Conclusions about previously exposed vaccinees are limited, since just five to seven AZD1222 recipients were seropositive for SARS-CoV-2 at baseline.

The intended sense of this specimen's time point label: about 28 days (+/-7) after the second vaccine dose. AZD1222 recipients with second doses at about 4 weeks or about 12 weeks were pooled, because spike-specific TCR depth and breadth did not differ between schedules. Vaccinee samples came from UK trials COV001 and COV002, including a single-blind randomized controlled phase 2/3 trial of AZD1222 (ChAdOx1 nCoV-19) in healthy adults. For TCRbeta chain sequencing, PBMC samples were collected from trial participants at day 0 and at day 28 after the second dose. V is clipped by 5 bases and J by 0 bases, and the sequence between their germline boundaries is 7 bases long. The CDR3, from cysteine to phenylalanine, totals 13 residues. The only DNA kept is the CDR3, 39 bases in frame from the first base. The CDR1 and CDR2 encoded by the germline V gene are SNHLY and FYNNEI. The CDR3 regions of human TCRbeta chains were analyzed by immunosequencing. The authors processed their data as follows. Repertoire TCRs were checked for matches against a reference library of SARS-CoV-2-specific TCRs that had been generated using the MIRA antigen-specificity platform. Breadth meant the fraction of unique TCRs that were SARS-CoV-2-associated, whereas depth meant the fraction of total T cells that were SARS-CoV-2-associated. Using the MIRA data, each spike-specific TCR was mapped to the spike region that the TCR reacts to and placed in a CD4 or CD8 class. Log10-transformed breadth and depth values were compared by one-way ANOVA with Sidak's multiple comparisons tests. TCRdb re-hosts the immuneACCESS table, in-frame sequences only. Its copies lack some clones; in the studies checked, an unresolved V gene accounts for under half of them, and the cause for the rest is not known. V, J and clone size are those of that table, while D and trimming were read from the DNA. Counted in this sample were roughly 150,000 clones; roughly nine tenths of them appeared once. The ten largest clones capture 0.85% to 1.1% of the sample.

This material consisted of peripheral blood, taken 28 days after the second AZD1222 dose. The sequence was obtained from an adult who received the AZD1222 COVID-19 vaccine. The chain is made from TRBV2 and TRBJ1-1; the D gene assignment is ambiguous. The CDR3 sequence is CASSTSLNTEAFF. In nucleotide form, the sequence is TGTGCCAGCAGTACTTCTCTGAACACTGAAGCTTTCTTT.